The rows below give T cell receptor beta chains drawn from one sample of a study of blood T cell repertoires in COVID-19. Profiled with immunoSEQ multiplex PCR; TCRdb holds only in-frame clones, not every one. The sample holds about 140,000 clones; about 83% are singletons and the top ten take 1.5% to 2%. Source material: peripheral blood. The receptors come from a human donor in a cohort sampled during active COVID-19. The CDR3 runs from the conserved cysteine through the conserved F or W. The order of the fields is J gene, clone size, CDR3 length, D gene, V gene, CDR3 DNA, CDR3 protein. A D gene is named only where the DNA matches it firmly. Clone size is shown for a subset of rows, as once, few, many or a class of expanded clone.

>TRBJ1-4|NA|15|TRBD1|TRBV30
TGTGCCTGGAGTACCCCGGGACAGGGAAATGAAAAACTGTTTTTT
CAWSTPGQGNEKLFF
>TRBJ2-7|NA|14|TRBD2|TRBV7-3
TGTGCCAGCAGCTTAAATAGCGGGAACTACGAGCAGTACTTC
CASSLNSGNYEQYF
>TRBJ2-1|few|15|TRBD2|TRBV3-1/TRBV3-2
TGTGCCAGCAGCCAGGGGACTAGCAGAAACAATGAGCAGTTCTTC
CASSQGTSRNNEQFF
>TRBJ1-2|NA|15|TRBD1|TRBV19
TGTGCCAGTAGTCTAGGACAGGGCAGAAACTATGGCTACACCTTC
CASSLGQGRNYGYTF
>TRBJ1-1|NA|12|TRBD1|TRBV30
TGTGCCTGGGACAGGGGAAACACTGAAGCTTTCTTT
CAWDRGNTEAFF
>TRBJ2-5|once|13|NA|TRBV21-1
TGTGCCAGCAGGCCAGGCGAACAAGAGACCCAGTACTTC
CASRPGEQETQYF
>TRBJ1-5|many|13|NA|TRBV29-1
TGCAGCGTTGGCTGGGGGGAAAATCAGCCCCAGCATTTT
CSVGWGENQPQHF
>TRBJ1-6|NA|14|NA|TRBV7-3
TGTGCCAGCAGCTTACAGTCGTATAATTCACCCCTCCACTTT
CASSLQSYNSPLHF
>TRBJ1-2|once|14|TRBD1|TRBV28
TGTGCCAGCAGGGGGACAGGGGGCGCCTATGGCTACACCTTC
CASRGTGGAYGYTF
>TRBJ1-4|NA|14|NA|TRBV28
TGTGCCACAGGACAGATCGCAACTAATGAAAAACTGTTTTTT
CATGQIATNEKLFF
>TRBJ1-1|once|14|NA|TRBV21-1
TGTGCCAGCAACAAAGGGGGAGGGAACACTGAAGCTTTCTTT
CASNKGGGNTEAFF
>TRBJ1-1|NA|16|NA|TRBV27
TGTGCCAGCAGTTTAAACCCCGACAGGATGAACACTGAAGCTTTCTTT
CASSLNPDRMNTEAFF
>TRBJ2-7|NA|13|NA|TRBV28
TGTGCCAGCAGTTCCCACTCTACCTACGAGCAGTACTTC
CASSSHSTYEQYF
>TRBJ2-3|NA|15|NA|TRBV7-3
TGTGCCAGCAGCTTCAGGGCTAGCGGCACAGATACGCAGTATTTT
CASSFRASGTDTQYF
>TRBJ1-4|NA|14|TRBD1|TRBV6-5
TGTGCCAGCAGTTTGCCGGGACAGGGCGGAAAACTGTTTTTT
CASSLPGQGGKLFF